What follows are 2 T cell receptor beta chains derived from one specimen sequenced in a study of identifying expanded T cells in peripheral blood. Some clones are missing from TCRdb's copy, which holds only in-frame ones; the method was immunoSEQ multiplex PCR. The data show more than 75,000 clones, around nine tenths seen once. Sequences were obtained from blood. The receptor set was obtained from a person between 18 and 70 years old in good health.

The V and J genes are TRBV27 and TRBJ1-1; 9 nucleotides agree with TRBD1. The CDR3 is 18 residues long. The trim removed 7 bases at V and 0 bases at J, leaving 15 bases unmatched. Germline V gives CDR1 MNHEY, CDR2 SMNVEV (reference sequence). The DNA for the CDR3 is TGTGCCAGCACCCTAAGAGTGGGACAGGGCCCCATGAACACTGAAGCTTTCTTT. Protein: CASTLRVGQGPMNTEAFF.

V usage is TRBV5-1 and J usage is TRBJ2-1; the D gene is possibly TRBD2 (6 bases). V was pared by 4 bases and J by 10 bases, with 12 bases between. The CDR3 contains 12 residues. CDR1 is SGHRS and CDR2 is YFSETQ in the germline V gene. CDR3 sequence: CASSAAGQEQFF. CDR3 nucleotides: TGCGCCAGCAGCGCCGCGGGGCAGGAGCAGTTCTTC.